A selection of T cell receptor beta chains follows, all from one sample in a study of cytomegalovirus exposure and HLA in healthy donors. Using immunoSEQ multiplex PCR, the repertoire was profiled, and TCRdb retains in-frame clones only, with some absent. There are some 170,000 clones in the sample; 77% occur only once, and around 1.6% lies in the top ten. The sequenced material came from PBMCs. Every receptor here comes from a woman aged 30 to 39 in good health and CMV-seronegative. Each CDR3 is given with its conserved first and last residue. Fields, in order: D gene, J gene, V gene, clone size, CDR3 protein, CDR3 DNA. A D gene is named only where the DNA matches it firmly. Clone size is given for some rows only: seen once, a few or many times, or a class if the clone is expanded.

>TRBD2|TRBJ2-1|TRBV9|NA
CASSVVGLATYNEQFF
TGTGCCAGCAGCGTAGTGGGACTAGCGACCTACAATGAGCAGTTCTTC
>TRBD1|TRBJ1-2|TRBV14|NA
CASRETGGDGYTF
TGTGCCAGCAGAGAAACAGGGGGCGACGGCTACACCTTC
>NA|TRBJ2-3|TRBV27|NA
CASSFRRVRASTDTQYF
TGTGCCAGCAGTTTTCGGCGGGTCCGTGCTAGCACAGATACGCAGTATTTT
>TRBD1|TRBJ2-1|TRBV5-6|NA
CASSPRTGVGNEQFF
TGTGCCAGCAGCCCCCGGACAGGGGTAGGGAATGAGCAGTTCTTC
>NA|TRBJ2-3|TRBV4-2|NA
CASSQDDLRTDTQYF
TGTGCCAGCAGCCAAGACGACTTGCGCACAGATACGCAGTATTTT
>NA|TRBJ1-5|TRBV18|few
CASSPRGGRSNQPQHF
TGTGCCAGCTCACCACGAGGGGGTAGAAGCAATCAGCCCCAGCATTTT
>TRBD1|TRBJ2-5|TRBV10-1|few
CASSPSDRGDGETQYF
TGCGCCAGCAGCCCCTCTGACAGGGGAGATGGGGAGACCCAGTACTTC
>TRBD1|TRBJ2-7|TRBV27|NA
CASSYSGTGNYEQYF
TGTGCCAGCAGCTACTCAGGGACAGGGAACTACGAGCAGTACTTC
>TRBD2|TRBJ2-7|TRBV5-4|NA
CASSPGGGRGSYEQYF
TGTGCCAGCAGCCCTGGGGGCGGGAGGGGTTCCTACGAGCAGTACTTC
>TRBD1|TRBJ1-6|TRBV5-1|once
CASSLGDRGNSPLHF
TGCGCCAGCAGCTTGGGGGACAGGGGGAATTCACCCCTCCACTTT
>NA|TRBJ1-6|TRBV10-1|few
CASSIQGFSYNSPLHF
TGCGCCAGCAGTATCCAGGGCTTCTCCTATAATTCACCCCTCCACTTT
>TRBD1|TRBJ1-1|TRBV4-2|NA
CASSQADRVNTEAFF
TGTGCCAGCAGCCAAGCCGACAGGGTGAACACTGAAGCTTTCTTT
>NA|TRBJ1-6|TRBV5-6|few
CASSFDEGPTPLHF
TGTGCCAGCAGCTTTGACGAGGGCCCGACGCCCCTCCACTTT
>NA|TRBJ1-6|TRBV27|few
CASSLGSGSYLFTLHF
TGTGCCAGCAGTTTAGGGTCGGGAAGTTATCTTTTCACCCTCCACTTT
>TRBD1|TRBJ2-7|TRBV4-1|NA
CASSQTSGQGYEQYF
TGCGCCAGCAGCCAGACCTCCGGACAGGGGTACGAGCAGTACTTC
>NA|TRBJ1-1|TRBV13|few
CASSLGQRGGTEAFF
TGTGCCAGCAGCTTAGGCCAGAGAGGGGGAACTGAAGCTTTCTTT